What follows describes a single T cell receptor (beta chain). Its antigen is unidentified. This specimen belongs to a study of long-term antiretroviral therapy in people with HIV. Study information: A decade or so separates the oldest specimens from the later 2015 immediate-ART recommendation. Findings and limits, study-wide: Upon ART, diversity increased but remained lower than transplant donor controls.

Germline loops: CDR1 SEHNR, CDR2 FQNEAQ (reference sequence). The V gene end was trimmed by 6 bases and the J gene end by 1 base; junction bases not matched to a gene: 6. This CDR3 is built from 14 residues. Version v3.0 of the immunoSEQ assay ran at survey level. Sequencing was performed with immunoSEQ multiplex PCR; in TCRdb, only in-frame clones are kept and a portion is missing. The data contain tens of thousands of clones, around nine tenths of them singletons. The chain uses TRBV7-9 and TRBJ2-7; 7 bases line up with TRBD1. The receptor was derived from a woman aged 45-65 years with HIV. The sample here was unsorted PBMCs, taken 0.1 years before starting antiretroviral therapy. The CDR3 reads CASRAGTASYEQYF. Written as DNA, the CDR3 is TGTGCCAGCAGGGCCGGGACAGCTTCCTACGAGCAGTACTTC.